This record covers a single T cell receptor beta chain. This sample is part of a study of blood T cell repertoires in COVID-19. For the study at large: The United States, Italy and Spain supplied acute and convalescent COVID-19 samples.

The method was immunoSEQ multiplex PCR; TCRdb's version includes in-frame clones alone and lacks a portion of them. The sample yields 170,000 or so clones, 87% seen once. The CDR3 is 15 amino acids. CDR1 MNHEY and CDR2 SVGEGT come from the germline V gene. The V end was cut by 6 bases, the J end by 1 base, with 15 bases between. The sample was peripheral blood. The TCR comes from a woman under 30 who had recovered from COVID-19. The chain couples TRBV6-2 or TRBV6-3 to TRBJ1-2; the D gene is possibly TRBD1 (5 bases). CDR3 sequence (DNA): TGTGCCAGCAGCCCCTACGACAGCCGTAACTATGGCTACACCTTC. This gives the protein CASSPYDSRNYGYTF.